The 5 T cell receptor beta chains below come from one sample, sequenced in a study of cytomegalovirus exposure and HLA in healthy donors. The PCR made use of 60 Vbeta and 13 Jbeta primers. Some clones are missing from TCRdb's copy, which holds only in-frame ones; the method was immunoSEQ multiplex PCR. Of 95,000 to 100,000 clones listed, around a tenth were seen once; the top ten hold 5% to 5.5%. The sequenced material came from PBMCs. The source is a man aged 50 or older in good health and CMV-seropositive.

The table lists this clone with a few counts. The chain links TRBV2 to TRBJ2-1; D is uncertain. Germline V gene lookup returns CDR1 SNHLY and CDR2 FYNNEI. This CDR3 region has 13 residues. V lost 4 bases to trimming and J lost 5 bases, with 9 bases between them. CDR3 nucleotides: TGTGCCAGCAGTGTGTGGAGCGACAATGAGCAGTTCTTC. It specifies CASSVWSDNEQFF.

The rearrangement links TRBV6-5 to TRBJ1-1, with a possible D match to TRBD1 (5 bases). V was clipped by 6 bases and J by 4 bases, with 15 bases between them. CDR3 length: 14 amino acids. Per germline, CDR1 MNHEY and CDR2 SVGAGI. For the CDR3, the DNA is TGTGCCAGCAGATTAGGGGTTCGTCCCACTGAAGCTTTCTTT. Its protein product is CASRLGVRPTEAFF.

The rearrangement uses TRBV2 and TRBJ2-1; no reliable D call. This CDR3 spans 15 amino acids. CDR1 and CDR2 (germline): SNHLY, FYNNEI. The germline V and J ends were trimmed by 0 bases and 2 bases, with 8 bases remaining between them. CDR3 nucleotide sequence: TGTGCCAGCAGTGAAGCGCCAGGCCCCTACAATGAGCAGTTCTTC. Its protein is CASSEAPGPYNEQFF. The full variable domain, completed using reference TRBV2 and TRBJ2-1, is EPEVTQTPSHQVTQMGQEVILRCVPISNHLYFYWYRQILGQKVEFLVSFYNNEISEKSEIFDDQFSVERPDGSNFTLKIRSTKLEDSAMYFCASSEAPGPYNEQFFGPGTRLTVL.

About this clone: The junction departs from the called germline gene at one end, perhaps through a read error. The chain links TRBV7-7 to TRBJ2-5; 7 bases fit TRBD2. The CDR3 length is 16 residues. The V gene's germline CDR1 is SSHAT and CDR2 FNYEAQ (reference sequence). In DNA form, the CDR3 reads TGTGCTAGCAGCTTAGCGCTGTCGGGGGGCCAAGAGACCCAGTACTTC. Amino acids: CASSLALSGGQETQYF.

The CDR3, as DNA: TGTGCCAGCAGCCCCGGCGACAGGGGAAGCAATCAGCCCCAGCATTTT. It translates to CASSPGDRGSNQPQHF. The chain combines TRBV7-9 with TRBJ1-5; 8 bases are shared with TRBD1. V lost 5 bases and J lost 1; bases outside the gene matches: 7. The CDR3 covers 16 residues. CDR1 and CDR2 from the germline V gene are SEHNR and FQNEAQ (reference sequence).